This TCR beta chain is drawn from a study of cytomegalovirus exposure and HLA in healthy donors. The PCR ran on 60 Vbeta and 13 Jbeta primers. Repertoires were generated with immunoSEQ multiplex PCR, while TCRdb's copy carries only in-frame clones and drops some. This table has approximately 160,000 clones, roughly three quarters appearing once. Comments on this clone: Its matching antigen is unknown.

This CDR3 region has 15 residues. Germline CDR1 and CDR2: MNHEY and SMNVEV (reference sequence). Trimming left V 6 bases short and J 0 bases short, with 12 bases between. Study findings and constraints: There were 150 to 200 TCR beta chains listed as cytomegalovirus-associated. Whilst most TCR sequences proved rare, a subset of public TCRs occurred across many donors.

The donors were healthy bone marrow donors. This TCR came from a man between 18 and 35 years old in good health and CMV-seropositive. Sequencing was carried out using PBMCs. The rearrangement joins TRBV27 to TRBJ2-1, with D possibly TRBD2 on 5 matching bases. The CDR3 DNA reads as TGTGCCAGCAGCATCCTAGGACTCTCCTACAATGAGCAGTTCTTC. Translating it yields CASSILGLSYNEQFF.